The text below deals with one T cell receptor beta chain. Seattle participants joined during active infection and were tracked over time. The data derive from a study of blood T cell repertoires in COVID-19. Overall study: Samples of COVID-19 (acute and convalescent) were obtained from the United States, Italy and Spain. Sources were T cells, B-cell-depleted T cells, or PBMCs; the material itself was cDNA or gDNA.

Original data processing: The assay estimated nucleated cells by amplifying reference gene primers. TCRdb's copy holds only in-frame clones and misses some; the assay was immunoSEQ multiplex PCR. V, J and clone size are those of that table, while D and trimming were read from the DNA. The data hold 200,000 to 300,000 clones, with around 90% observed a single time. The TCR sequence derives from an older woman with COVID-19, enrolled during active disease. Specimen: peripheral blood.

For the CDR3, the DNA is TGTGCCAGCAGCTTAGGGACAGGGTCTTCTGGAAACACCATATATTTT. Translating it yields CASSLGTGSSGNTIYF. The chain couples TRBV7-2 to TRBJ1-3; the match to TRBD1 covers 8 bases. CDR1 and CDR2 from the germline V gene are SGHTA and FQGNSA. Trimming took 1 base from V and 1 from J; bases not matched to a gene: 3. The CDR3 totals 16 residues.